This paragraph covers one T cell receptor beta chain sequence. J lost 2 bases, V lost 4 bases, and 2 bases had no gene match. CDR3 length: 14 amino acids. In germline, CDR1 is SGHRS, CDR2 YFSETQ. The data originate from a study of blood T cell repertoires in COVID-19. Study background: The United States, Italy and Spain supplied acute and convalescent COVID-19 samples. Sources were T cells, B-cell-depleted T cells, or PBMCs; the material itself was cDNA or gDNA.

As processed by the authors: Scientists estimated how many nucleated cells there were by amplifying reference gene primers. Sequencing was performed with immunoSEQ multiplex PCR; in TCRdb, only in-frame clones are kept and a portion is missing. Clonal size and the V and J genes are those of that table, whereas D and trimming came from the DNA. Of 130,000 or so clones listed, about 80% are singletons. The specimen was peripheral blood. The rearrangement uses TRBV5-1 and TRBJ1-2; 10 bases are shared with TRBD1. The receptor comes from a woman at least 80 years old with acute or convalescent COVID-19. The CDR3 DNA reads as TGCGCCAGCAGCCCGGGACAGGGGAACTATGGCTACACCTTC. Protein sequence: CASSPGQGNYGYTF.